The present entry profiles one T cell receptor beta chain with its context. Its antigen remains unknown. This entry comes from a study of CD8+ T cells in alopecia areata. Study context: Twice daily, treated patients received 5 to 10 mg of oral tofacitinib. Findings of the study overall: Elevated clonality characterized lesional scalp relative to normal scalp, particularly in alopecia totalis/universalis. Association of baseline CD8+ expansion with response is uncertain owing to one nonresponder.

Trimming removed 0 bases from V and 5 bases from J, with 7 bases in between. The CDR3 covers 13 residues. CDR1 MNHEY and CDR2 SVGAGI come from the germline V gene. Indicated treatment: oral pan-JAK inhibitor, 5-10 mg twice daily. RNA extraction and reverse transcription yielded cDNA as sequencing template. This table comes from immunoSEQ multiplex PCR, and its TCRdb copy is limited to in-frame clones, with some not included. The sample yields 150,000 to 200,000 clones, approximately 60% seen once. The sample consisted of CD4+ T cells sorted from blood, taken at week 24, from a patient treated with tofacitinib. The gene calls are TRBV6-5 and TRBJ1-2; D is ambiguous. This clonotype originated in a human donor with alopecia areata. This chain's CDR3 is CASSYSPGYGYTF. The CDR3 DNA follows: TGTGCCAGCAGTTACTCACCCGGGTATGGCTACACCTTC.